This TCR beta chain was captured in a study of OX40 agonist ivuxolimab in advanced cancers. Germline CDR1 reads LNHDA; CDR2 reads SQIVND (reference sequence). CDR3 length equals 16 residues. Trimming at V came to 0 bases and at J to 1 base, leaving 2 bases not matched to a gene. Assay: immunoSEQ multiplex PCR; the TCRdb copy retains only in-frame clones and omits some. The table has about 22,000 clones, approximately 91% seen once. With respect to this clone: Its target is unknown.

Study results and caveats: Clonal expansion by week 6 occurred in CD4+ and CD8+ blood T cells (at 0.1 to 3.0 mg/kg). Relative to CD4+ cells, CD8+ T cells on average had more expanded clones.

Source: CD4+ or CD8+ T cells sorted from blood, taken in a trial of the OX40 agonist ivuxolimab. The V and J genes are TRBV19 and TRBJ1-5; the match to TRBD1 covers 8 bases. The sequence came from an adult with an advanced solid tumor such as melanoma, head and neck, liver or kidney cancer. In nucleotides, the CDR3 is TGTGCCAGTAGTATAGAGGGGACAGGCAGCAATCAGCCCCAGCATTTT. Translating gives CASSIEGTGSNQPQHF.